The T cell receptor beta chain under discussion was sequenced for a study of blood T cell repertoires in COVID-19. This clone was detected only once. As handled by the study authors: Amplification from reference gene primers served as the basis for estimated nucleated cell counts. TCRdb's table, derived via immunoSEQ multiplex PCR, lists solely in-frame clones and lacks some. V and J calls and clone size are as listed in that table; D and trimming were resolved from the DNA. The profile shows approximately 200,000 clones, about 85% of them singletons. Study members were between roughly 18 and 90 years old and lived in around 24 US regions. Cohort allocation depended upon clinical history that participants reported. Donors in Cohort 3 counted as recovered after two negative PCRs, clearance, or symptom resolution. This receptor was taken from a man aged 25 to 40 who had recovered from COVID-19. The sequenced sample was PBMCs or T cells enriched from blood (not recorded which).

CDR3 loop: CASSLGGLRAFTEAFF. CDR3 in DNA: TGTGCCAGCAGCTTAGGGGGATTGAGGGCTTTTACTGAAGCTTTCTTT. The V gene is TRBV7-9, the J gene TRBJ1-1; D remains ambiguous. The CDR3 has 16 residues. In germline, CDR1 is SEHNR, CDR2 FQNEAQ (reference sequence). Trimming took 1 base from V and 5 from J, leaving 17 bases between them. Combining the CDR3 with reference TRBV7-9 and TRBJ1-1 gives the whole variable domain DTGVSQNPRHKITKRGQNVTFRCDPISEHNRLYWYRQTLGQGPEFLTYFQNEAQLEKSRLLSDRFSAERPKGSFSTLEIQRTEQGDSAMYLCASSLGGLRAFTEAFFGQGTRLTVV.